These T cell receptor beta chains were read from a single sample in a study of T cell responses to AZD1222 COVID-19 vaccine. Assay: immunoSEQ multiplex PCR; the TCRdb copy retains only in-frame clones and omits some. The table records about 100,000 clones, roughly 86% of them present only once. This specimen was peripheral blood, taken 28 days after the second AZD1222 dose. These receptors all stem from an adult who received the AZD1222 COVID-19 vaccine. The CDR3 runs from the conserved cysteine through the conserved F or W. Fields, in order: D gene, J gene, V gene, clone size, CDR3 DNA, CDR3 protein. D genes are given only for firm matches. Size values are once, few and many counts, or a class for expanded clones, and some rows have none.

D: -
J: TRBJ2-2
V: TRBV5-1
size: -
DNA: TGCGCCAGCAGCTTGGCTGGGGAAACCGGGGAGCTGTTTTTT
CDR3: CASSLAGETGELFF

D: TRBD1
J: TRBJ1-2
V: TRBV19
size: -
DNA: TGTGCCAGTAGTATACTCTCGGACAGGTATAACTATGGCTACACCTTC
CDR3: CASSILSDRYNYGYTF

D: -
J: TRBJ1-4
V: TRBV11-2
size: -
DNA: TGTGCCAGCAGCTTCGGTGGGAATGAAAAACTGTTTTTT
CDR3: CASSFGGNEKLFF

D: -
J: TRBJ1-4
V: TRBV7-9
size: -
DNA: TGTGCCAGCAGCTCCCCGGACCCGTCTGAACATGAAAAACTGTTTTTT
CDR3: CASSSPDPSEHEKLFF

D: TRBD2
J: TRBJ2-7
V: TRBV27
size: -
DNA: TGTGCCAGCAGCCCACCACCGACGGGACTACCCTACGAGCAGTACTTC
CDR3: CASSPPPTGLPYEQYF

D: TRBD2
J: TRBJ2-7
V: TRBV4-2
size: -
DNA: TGTGCCAGCAGCCAAGTCATTGGGACTAGCGGGGACGAGCAGTACTTC
CDR3: CASSQVIGTSGDEQYF

D: -
J: TRBJ2-7
V: TRBV19
size: -
DNA: TGTGCCAGTAGTGACACGGGACTTAGCTCCTACGAGCAGTACTTC
CDR3: CASSDTGLSSYEQYF

D: -
J: TRBJ1-4
V: TRBV11-2
size: -
DNA: TGTGCCAGCAGCTCTGGAGGAGGGCCCTTTGTTCAACTGTTTTTT
CDR3: CASSSGGGPFVQLFF

D: TRBD1
J: TRBJ2-3
V: TRBV11-3
size: -
DNA: TGTGCCAGCAGCTGGGACAGGGGGCGGAACACAGATACGCAGTATTTT
CDR3: CASSWDRGRNTDTQYF

D: -
J: TRBJ2-7
V: TRBV27
size: -
DNA: TGTGCCAGCAGTTTAGGGCTATCCTACGAGCAGTACTTC
CDR3: CASSLGLSYEQYF

D: -
J: TRBJ1-2
V: TRBV7-2
size: -
DNA: TGTGCCAGCAGTTTATCGACAGCTAACTATGGCTACACCTTC
CDR3: CASSLSTANYGYTF

D: -
J: TRBJ2-3
V: TRBV24-1
size: few
DNA: TGTGCCACCAGTGATTCGGGCTGGGATACGCAGTATTTT
CDR3: CATSDSGWDTQYF

D: -
J: TRBJ1-4
V: TRBV19
size: -
DNA: TGTGCCACCAGGACGGATACTAATGAAAAACTGTTTTTT
CDR3: CATRTDTNEKLFF

D: -
J: TRBJ2-1
V: TRBV18
size: -
DNA: TGTGCCAGCTCACCAACGCCGGGCCCAGACAATGAGCAGTTCTTC
CDR3: CASSPTPGPDNEQFF

D: TRBD1
J: TRBJ1-2
V: TRBV28
size: once
DNA: TGTGCCAGCAGTCCACCGGACAGGGTTCAGTATGGCTACACCTTC
CDR3: CASSPPDRVQYGYTF

D: -
J: TRBJ2-7
V: TRBV11-1
size: -
DNA: TGTGCCAGCAGCTTAGCCGGGGCCTACGAGCAGTACTTC
CDR3: CASSLAGAYEQYF

D: TRBD1
J: TRBJ2-7
V: TRBV7-2
size: -
DNA: TGTGCCAGCAGCCTAACCGGGACAGGCGCCTACGAGCAGTACTTC
CDR3: CASSLTGTGAYEQYF

D: -
J: TRBJ2-1
V: TRBV3-1/TRBV3-2
size: -
DNA: TGTGCCAGCAGCCAGGGACACGGAGGAGGAGGTGAGCAGTTCTTC
CDR3: CASSQGHGGGGEQFF

D: TRBD1
J: TRBJ2-2
V: TRBV7-8
size: -
DNA: TGTGCCAGCAGCTTAGGGACAGGGGCGAACACCGGGGAGCTGTTTTTT
CDR3: CASSLGTGANTGELFF